Given below is one TCR beta chain in context. Its antigen is not identified. The data were obtained in a study of CD8 T cells in Susac syndrome. Overall study context: There were five or six sequenced Susac syndrome patients with active disease and eight or nine in remission. The Susac syndrome patients were therapy-naive, on corticosteroids, or on intravenous immunoglobulin alone at blood draw. Study-wide points: Peak Susac CD8+ clonal expansion was seen in TEMRA cells and active patients.

This CDR3 comprises 15 residues. The germline V gene has CDR1 SGHDN and CDR2 FVKESK. Losses at the gene ends were 4 bases for V and 6 bases for J; bases not matched to a gene: 8. Reverse transcription of roughly 0.5 to 1 ug RNA was carried out with random hexamers. The amplification used immunoSEQ multiplex PCR on TCR beta CDR3; it spanned 54 Vbeta and 13 Jbeta. MiXCR was run by TCRdb on the immunoSEQ multiplex PCR reads, yielding one entry per CDR3 protein. The sample includes fewer than 80,000 distinct CDR3 sequences, roughly 95% of them seen just once. Sequenced sample: CD8+ T cells from PBMCs. The chain couples TRBV14 to TRBJ2-3, with TRBD1 matching 9 bases. The clonotype was recovered from a human donor with Susac syndrome. The CDR3 reads CASSPPGQGMDTQYF. In DNA, the CDR3 is TGTGCCAGCAGCCCACCGGGACAGGGAATGGATACGCAGTATTTT.